The present entry profiles one T cell receptor (beta chain) with its context. These data come from a study of blood T cells in healthy people across ages. Alongside a J-beta primer mix, a sample-barcoded 5' primer served in a second PCR lasting about 7 to 11 cycles. MiXCR, run by TCRdb on the 5' RACE reads, gives a single entry per CDR3 protein. The sample consists of 1.5 million to 2 million distinct CDR3 sequences, approximately 30% of them appearing once. Sequencing was performed on blood. This TCR was sampled from a woman aged 30 to 39 in good health.

The CDR3 DNA reads as TGCGCCAGCAGCTCGGACAGCTACTACGAGCAGTACTTC. Its protein is CASSSDSYYEQYF. V gene TRBV5-1 combines with J gene TRBJ2-7; TRBD1 might be the D (6 bases). The V gene lost 3 bases and the J gene lost 3 bases, with 10 bases spanning the gap. Germline assignment: CDR1 SGHRS and CDR2 YFSETQ. The CDR3 covers 13 residues.